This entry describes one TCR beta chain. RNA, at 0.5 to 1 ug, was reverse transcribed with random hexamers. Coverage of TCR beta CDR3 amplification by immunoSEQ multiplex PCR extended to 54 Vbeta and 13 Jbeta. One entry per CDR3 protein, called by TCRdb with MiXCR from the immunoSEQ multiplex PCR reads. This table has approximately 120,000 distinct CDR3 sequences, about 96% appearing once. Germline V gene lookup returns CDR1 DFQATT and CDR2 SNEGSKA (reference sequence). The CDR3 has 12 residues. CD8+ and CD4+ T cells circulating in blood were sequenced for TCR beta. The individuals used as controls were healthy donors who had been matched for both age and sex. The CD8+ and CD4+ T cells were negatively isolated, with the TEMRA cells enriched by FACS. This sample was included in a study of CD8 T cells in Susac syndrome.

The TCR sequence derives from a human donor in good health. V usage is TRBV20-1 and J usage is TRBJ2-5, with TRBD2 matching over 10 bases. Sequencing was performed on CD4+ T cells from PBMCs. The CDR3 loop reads CSSGGAKETQYF. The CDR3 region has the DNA TGCTCCAGCGGGGGGGCCAAAGAGACCCAGTACTTC.